Listed below are T cell receptor beta chains from one sample, sequenced in a study of blood T cell repertoires in COVID-19. The repertoire was sequenced with immunoSEQ multiplex PCR; TCRdb's copy has only in-frame clones and lacks some. The sample has a few hundred thousand clones; more than 80% are singletons. Sequenced material: peripheral blood. The receptor set was obtained from a woman aged 50 to 60 with COVID-19, enrolled during active disease. CDR3s include the opening cysteine and the closing phenylalanine or tryptophan. A D gene is named only where the DNA matches it firmly. The listing skips clone size in some rows; elsewhere it reads once, few, many or a size class.

len: 14; v_gene: TRBV6-5; d_gene: NA; abundance: NA; j_gene: TRBJ2-5; CDR3aa: CASSFGRIQETQYF; CDR3nt: TGTGCCAGCAGTTTCGGGAGAATCCAAGAGACCCAGTACTTC
len: 13; v_gene: TRBV7-6; d_gene: NA; abundance: NA; j_gene: TRBJ1-5; CDR3aa: CASSSQENQPQHF; CDR3nt: TGTGCCAGCAGCTCACAGGAGAATCAGCCCCAGCATTTT
len: 15; v_gene: TRBV5-6; d_gene: NA; abundance: NA; j_gene: TRBJ2-3; CDR3aa: CASSLPRLVTDTQYF; CDR3nt: TGTGCCAGCAGCTTGCCGAGACTAGTGACAGATACGCAGTATTTT
len: 14; v_gene: TRBV27; d_gene: TRBD2; abundance: NA; j_gene: TRBJ2-1; CDR3aa: CASSNSGITAEQFF; CDR3nt: TGTGCCAGCAGTAATAGCGGGATTACCGCTGAGCAGTTCTTC
len: 15; v_gene: TRBV11-3; d_gene: NA; abundance: NA; j_gene: TRBJ2-7; CDR3aa: CASSPRQESSYEQYF; CDR3nt: TGTGCCAGCAGCCCAAGACAGGAGAGCTCCTACGAGCAGTACTTC
len: 15; v_gene: TRBV6-6; d_gene: NA; abundance: few; j_gene: TRBJ1-3; CDR3aa: CASSYWGGAGNTIYF; CDR3nt: TGTGCCAGCAGTTACTGGGGGGGCGCGGGAAACACCATATATTTT
len: 15; v_gene: TRBV5-4; d_gene: NA; abundance: few; j_gene: TRBJ1-3; CDR3aa: CASSLSGDSGNTIYF; CDR3nt: TGTGCCAGCAGCTTGTCAGGGGACTCTGGAAACACCATATATTTT
len: 15; v_gene: TRBV7-9; d_gene: NA; abundance: NA; j_gene: TRBJ2-1; CDR3aa: CASSLQRTPYNEQFF; CDR3nt: TGTGCCAGCAGCTTACAACGGACACCTTACAATGAGCAGTTCTTC
len: 14; v_gene: TRBV10-1; d_gene: NA; abundance: once; j_gene: TRBJ2-5; CDR3aa: CASSESGSGETQYF; CDR3nt: TGCGCCAGCAGTGAGTCGGGCTCCGGAGAGACCCAGTACTTC
len: 16; v_gene: TRBV4-2; d_gene: NA; abundance: NA; j_gene: TRBJ1-5; CDR3aa: CASSQAQGTQNQPQHF; CDR3nt: TGTGCCAGCAGCCAAGCCCAGGGGACCCAGAATCAGCCCCAGCATTTT